This T cell receptor (beta chain) was obtained from a study of CD8 T cells in Susac syndrome. Across the whole study: When blood was collected, patients with Susac syndrome were therapy-naive, were taking corticosteroids, or were receiving intravenous immunoglobulin alone.

This CDR3 has 13 amino acids. V was pared by 8 bases and J by 8 bases, with 16 bases between. Random hexamers were used to reverse transcribe an amount of about 0.45 to 1 ug RNA. TCRdb redid the calling of the immunoSEQ multiplex PCR reads with MiXCR, one entry per CDR3 protein. Counted here are around 150,000 distinct CDR3 sequences, approximately 95% occurring once; the ten biggest clones make up 0.075% to 0.09%. This chain links TRBV12-3 or TRBV12-4 with TRBJ1-5; D perhaps matches TRBD1 (5 bases). This sequence was found in a human donor with Susac syndrome. The sample taken for sequencing was CD4+ T cells from PBMCs. DNA for the CDR3: TGTGCCAGCCAAGGACAAATATCAGAGCCCCAGCATTTT. Its protein product is CASQGQISEPQHF.